This T cell receptor beta chain emerged from a study of T cell responses to AZD1222 COVID-19 vaccine. With 4 bases clipped from V and 5 bases from J, the junction kept 7 bases outside the gene matches. Germline V lookup: CDR1 SGHNT, CDR2 YYREEE (reference sequence). There are 14 residues in the CDR3. Data came from immunoSEQ multiplex PCR; TCRdb stores just in-frame clones and leaves some out. In the table there are 160,000 or so clones, about 85% of which are singletons. Overall study results and limits: White British people made up most donors, females outnumbered males, and clonal diversity was possibly underestimated. Samples come after the peak T cell response, not at day 14. Spike-wide vaccine-associated CD4 TCRs dominated at 160-218 and 743-854. Only a handful of AZD1222 recipients, six or seven in all, had baseline seropositivity.

Notes on this clone: Antigen: not known.

The rearrangement uses TRBV5-4 and TRBJ2-7, with 9 bases aligning to TRBD2. This sequence originates from an adult who had recovered from COVID-19. The material sequenced was peripheral blood, taken after recovery from COVID-19. The chain's CDR3 is CASSRGGRADEQYF. In DNA form, the CDR3 reads TGTGCCAGCAGCCGTGGCGGGAGGGCCGACGAGCAGTACTTC.